This T cell receptor (beta chain) was obtained from a study of blood T cell repertoires in COVID-19. Study summary: Sources were T cells, B-cell-depleted T cells, or PBMCs; the material itself was cDNA or gDNA.

In this sample, this clone turned up once. The length of the CDR3 is 14 residues. The V end lost 5 bases, the J end lost 3 bases, and 14 bases lay between the germline ends. Germline V gene sequence: CDR1 SGHAT, CDR2 FQNNGV. In the source study's methods: How many nucleated cells were present was estimated from reference gene primer amplification. Data came from immunoSEQ multiplex PCR; TCRdb stores just in-frame clones and leaves some out. V, J and clone size reflect that table, while D and trimming were determined from the DNA. Of just over 40,000 clones in the sample, around 83% were seen once. The sequenced sample consisted of peripheral blood. The sequence derives from a woman aged 55-70 years with acute or convalescent COVID-19. This rearrangement joins TRBV11-2 to TRBJ2-7; possibly TRBD1 for D (6 bases). CDR3: CASSVMTGNYEQYF. For the CDR3, the DNA is TGTGCCAGCAGCGTGATGACAGGCAACTACGAGCAGTACTTC.